This TCR beta chain was sequenced for a study of cytomegalovirus exposure and HLA in healthy donors (dated by TCRdb to about 2017). Regarding the complete study: An earlier analysis of 587 of the donors reported under 300 Gb of sequence data and around 120 million unique TCR beta sequences obtained from roughly 180 million T cells. An early release that covered about 600 HLA-typed donors contained approximately 300 gigabases of sequencing data and tens of millions of unique TCR sequences. Among the roughly 430 genotyped donors, about 83% belonged to the genetic ancestry cluster associated with self-reported Caucasian donors. The study aimed to test whether cataloging public T cell receptors could reveal signatures of past pathogen exposure. The T cell repertoires of under 700 subjects were profiled by immunosequencing and related to cytomegalovirus serostatus. In addition to the first cohort of 500 to 850 subjects, a separate validation cohort of around 110 different subjects was used. To predict cytomegalovirus infection status, the study brought together high-throughput TCR immunosequencing, statistical association of individual TCRs with disease status, and machine learning. A later analysis re-analyzed previously published TCR beta repertoires from several hundred donors and added high-resolution HLA genotyping to study TCR occurrence patterns. In the later analysis, no new phenotypic data were used to find candidate immune exposures; instead, reliance was placed on TCR beta sequences and their occurrence across donors. In an earlier analysis of 587 of the donors, high-throughput TCR beta sequencing was used to judge whether each TCR beta V gene segment behaved as functional or pseudogenic. Donor age, sex, ethnicity and CMV serostatus were compiled alongside the repertoire data. In a later genetic analysis, genome-wide SNP genotypes for about three fifths of the roughly 670 donors were used, and that subset was treated as a discovery cohort. Every repertoire in the discovery cohort had been generated on one and the same sequencing platform. HLA typing included class I and class II loci at four-digit resolution. Typing coverage varied by locus: about 620-630 donors for A, B, C, DRB1 and DQB1; approximately 560 for DQA1; nearly 610 for DPA1; more than 450 for DPB1. Roughly five DR-DQ haplotypes were handled as single units for association and clustering, since linkage in the cohort was strong. Among about 400 genotyped donors of the cohort, an average of around 220,000 unique TCR beta nucleotide sequences was sequenced per donor, of which roughly 17% were non-productive.

The CDR3 measures 16 amino acids from cysteine to phenylalanine. CDR3 DNA is the only sequence kept; it has 48 bases, read in frame from the first base. From V the trimming removes 6 bases and from J it removes 0 bases, while the gene matches leave 9 bases of the junction unaccounted for. CDR1 and CDR2 were assigned from the germline V gene as KGHSH and LQKENI. Of note for this clone: No cognate antigen has been identified for it. No much larger clone is present one base from it, and per-base qualities are unavailable.

To prepare the library, the immunoSEQ multiplex PCR assay was applied. For the multiplex PCR, a mixture combining 60 forward primers for TCR Vbeta segments and 13 reverse primers for TCR Jbeta segments was used. The CDR3 region of rearranged TCR beta genes was amplified from genomic DNA by a multiplex PCR assay. The amplified TCR beta libraries were sequenced on the Illumina HiSeq System as 87-base-pair reads. On the authors' methods: A later analysis counted 65 million to 90 million unique TCR beta chains across the 640 or so repertoires, and some 11 million of these chains were shared by at least two donors. A nearest-neighbor algorithm error-corrected the raw reads and collapsed the reads into unique sequences, merging closely related sequences to remove PCR and sequencing errors. To assign V, D and J gene segments, CDR3 sequences were aligned to IMGT reference sequences. For a sequence to be retained, a match of at least six nucleotides was required to both a V gene segment and a J gene segment. A rearrangement was called productive if the CDR3 had no stop codons and remained in frame with V and J, and every other rearrangement was called non-productive. Following IMGT convention, CDR3 was defined as the stretch from the second conserved V-encoded cysteine up to the conserved J-encoded phenylalanine. In an earlier analysis of roughly 610 of the donors, sequences lacking an unambiguous match to a single V gene segment were excluded. In an earlier analysis of 500 to 750 of the donors, V segments were called functional above 56.7% productive rearrangements and were called segregating when the between-donor standard deviation exceeded 5%. A statistical classification framework was developed to diagnose cytomegalovirus status using the catalog of TCR beta chain sequences. A later analysis assigned V and J genes by comparing TCR nucleotide sequences with IMGT/GENE-DB human TR gene sequences. Using the TCRdist pipeline, a later analysis assigned CDR3 sequences along with most-parsimonious VDJ recombination scenarios. In a later analysis, every TCR beta chain was defined by the combination of its CDR3 amino acid sequence and its V-gene family, and reads without a unique V-gene family were dropped. To address suspected cross-contamination and a sequencing artifact, a later analysis removed approximately 590 highly shared, low-generation-probability nucleotide sequences. In a later analysis, a clonal expansion index for each public chain was calculated from normalized within-repertoire ranks of inferred template counts. A later analysis computed generation probabilities with a VDJ recombination model fitted to out-of-frame rearrangements, and checked the results against IGoR. A later analysis scored TCR-TCR, TCR-HLA and TCR-CMV co-occurrence with hypergeometric tests, applying a repertoire-size bias correction to TCR pairs. In a later analysis, false discovery rates were estimated by permuting HLA or CMV assignments 20 times. A later analysis grouped co-occurring TCRs with DBSCAN, adding TCRdist sequence similarity when clustering within HLA-allele-positive subsets. Co-occurrence clustering excluded repertoires with fewer than 30,000 or more than 120,000 public chains, plus five with anomalous nucleotide sharing. In its TCRdb copy, this immuneACCESS table keeps in-frame sequences only and misses some clones. Where compared with another copy, unresolved V genes explain less than half of these, and the others have no known cause. V and J calls and clone size follow that table, whereas D and trimming were derived from the DNA. The sample table shows roughly 81,000 clones, and 60% to 85% are seen once. Of the sample, about 2% is held by the ten largest clones.

The cohort comprised under 700 healthy bone marrow donors. Cohort members were all nominally healthy when sampled, although unrecorded immune exposures were likely present. The donor tested CMV seronegative, placing the donor among the roughly 400 seronegative members of the cohort. A peripheral blood sample was provided by each donor, and peripheral blood mononuclear cells were used for TCR beta sequencing. The Qiagen DNeasy Blood Extraction Kit was used to extract genomic DNA from the blood cell samples. Broad study findings and their caveats: Some IMGT-functional V segments, including TRBV6-2 and TRBV6-3, could not be distinguished by the 87-base-pair reads and were therefore excluded. In a later genetic analysis, a missense DCLRE1C variant was associated with V-gene and J-gene trimming of TCR beta chains, and the association was replicated in an independent cohort. A further reported finding was that TCR beta sequences accurately predicted the HLA-A and HLA-B alleles for most subjects in the first cohort. In a later genetic analysis, fewer N-insertions in productive TCRs were reported among donors in an Asian-associated ancestry cluster than the approximately 630-donor mean. For the cohort, immune exposure information was limited to CMV serostatus. Strong co-occurrence of HLA alleles, especially DR and DQ, made assigning TCR associations to individual alleles difficult. The sequencing pipeline was judged likely to have produced a cluster of highly shared sequence variants as a technical artifact. In a later analysis, 15,000 to 20,000 TCR beta sequences were associated with specific HLA alleles at a false discovery rate of 0.05. In a later analysis, several top co-occurrence clusters were reported to appear linked to parvovirus B19, influenza, CMV and Epstein-Barr virus. Correlated functional status among segregating V segments might reflect linkage disequilibrium, but an unknown experimental factor could not be ruled out. While some public TCRs were present in many individuals, most TCR sequences turned up only very rarely across donors. Sequencing depth was assumed to be roughly uniform across donors in the presence/absence analyses, though that assumption may not hold. Broadly in line with IMGT annotations, most TCR beta V segments showed up in productive rearrangements about 90% or about 30% of the time in an earlier analysis of under 700 of the donors. Because HLA typing was missing for some donors at each locus, association tests included only the typed subset. According to the authors, the approach could potentially be generalized to other disease states and immunological phenotypes. In a later analysis, most CMV-associated TCR beta chains were found to appear HLA-restricted, with HLA associations seemingly driven largely by CMV exposure. In a later analysis, HLA-associated TCR beta chains showed more clonal expansion and lower generation probabilities than non-associated chains that were equally common. Only TCR beta chains were sequenced in this cohort, and the absence of alpha or paired-chain data limited detectable features. In a later analysis, TCR association rates were found to vary across HLA loci, with the most associated TCRs seen for DRB1 alleles and the fewest for HLA-C alleles. In vitro tests confirmed that a few of the cytomegalovirus-associated TCR beta chains recognize cytomegalovirus antigens. The classifier was reported to diagnose cytomegalovirus status with high specificity and sensitivity in both the original cohort and the validation cohort. The study listed approximately 150 TCR beta chains as associated with cytomegalovirus. The earlier analysis of approximately 560 of the donors excluded some 15 rarely observed V segments, including chromosome 9 orphons, because counts were too low.

Input material: PBMCs. This clonotype was sampled from a boy aged 10-17 years in good health and CMV-seronegative. The V gene is TRBV18 and the J gene is TRBJ2-3; 7 junctional bases match TRBD2. The DNA sequence is given as TGTGCCAGCTCTCCCGCTATTAGCGGGAGCACAGATACGCAGTATTTT. This yields the protein CASSPAISGSTDTQYF. With the portions outside the CDR3 filled from the reference TRBV18 and TRBJ2-3 genes, the complete variable region becomes NAGVMQNPRHLVRRRGQEARLRCSPMKGHSHVYWYRQLPEEGLKFMVYLQKENIIDESGMPKERFSAEFPKEGPSILRIQQVVRGDSAAYFCASSPAISGSTDTQYFGPGTRLTVL.